This T cell receptor (beta chain) came from a study of OX40 agonist ivuxolimab in advanced cancers. The germline V gene encodes CDR1 SEHNR and CDR2 FQNEAQ (reference sequence). CDR3 length equals 13 residues. Trimming took off 7 bases at V and 7 bases at J, with 16 bases between the two ends. Data came from immunoSEQ multiplex PCR; TCRdb stores just in-frame clones and leaves some out. Altogether about 14,000 clones are present, around 80% being singletons, with the ten largest covering roughly two fifths. This sequence originates from an adult with an advanced solid tumor such as melanoma, head and neck, liver or kidney cancer. V is TRBV7-9 and J is TRBJ1-2; D possibly corresponds to TRBD1 (6 bases). The sample here was CD4+ or CD8+ T cells sorted from blood, taken in a trial of the OX40 agonist ivuxolimab. CDR3 residues: CASTLWGAGGYTF. CDR3 bases: TGTGCCAGCACCCTCTGGGGGGCCGGTGGCTACACCTTC.